This T cell receptor beta chain was obtained from a study of T cell changes during pregnancy in multiple sclerosis. Generated by immunoSEQ multiplex PCR, the TCRdb table keeps only in-frame clones and is missing some. The sample comprises 88,000 or so clones, 92% of which are singletons, and almost 1.5% rests with the top ten. Germline V gene lookup returns CDR1 LNHDA and CDR2 SQIVND (reference sequence). V lost 6 bases to trimming and J lost 0 bases, with 12 bases between them. The CDR3 length is 15 residues. The receptor was isolated from a female donor with multiple sclerosis, enrolled in a pregnancy study. The source was peripheral blood, collected before pregnancy. This chain uses TRBV19 with TRBJ2-1, with D possibly TRBD2 on 6 matching bases. The DNA of the CDR3 is TGTGCCAGTAGCCTGGACTACCTCTCCTACAATGAGCAGTTCTTC. It specifies CASSLDYLSYNEQFF.